This T cell receptor (beta chain) derives from a study of T cell changes during pregnancy in multiple sclerosis. The assay was immunoSEQ multiplex PCR, and TCRdb's table has in-frame clones only and misses some. This table has tens of thousands of clones, approximately 92% appearing once. Germline trimming cut 5 bases from V and 6 bases from J; bases unmatched to any gene: 7. The CDR3 loop spans 15 amino acids. Per germline, CDR1 MDHEN and CDR2 SYDVKM. This chain uses TRBV28 with TRBJ2-1; 10 bases match TRBD2. This TCR came from a female donor with multiple sclerosis, enrolled in a pregnancy study. The sequences come from CD4+ T cells from peripheral blood mononuclear cells, collected in the third trimester of pregnancy. CDR3 in amino acids: CASSRAGGQFNEQFF. CDR3 nucleotides: TGTGCCAGCAGTCGAGCGGGAGGGCAATTCAATGAGCAGTTCTTC.